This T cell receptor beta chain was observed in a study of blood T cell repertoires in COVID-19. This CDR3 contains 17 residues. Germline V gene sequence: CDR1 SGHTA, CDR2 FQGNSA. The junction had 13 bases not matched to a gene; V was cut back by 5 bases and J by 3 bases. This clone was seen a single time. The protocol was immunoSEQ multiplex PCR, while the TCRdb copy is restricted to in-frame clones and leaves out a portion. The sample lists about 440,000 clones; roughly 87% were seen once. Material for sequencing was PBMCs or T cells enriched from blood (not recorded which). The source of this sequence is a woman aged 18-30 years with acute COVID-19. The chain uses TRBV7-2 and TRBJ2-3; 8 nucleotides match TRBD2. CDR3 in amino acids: CASSQQPSGGGTDTQYF. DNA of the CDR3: TGTGCCAGCAGCCAACAGCCGTCGGGCGGGGGGACAGATACGCAGTATTTT.